This TCR beta chain was sequenced during a study of cytomegalovirus exposure and HLA in healthy donors. Overall study findings and caveats: Some TCR beta chains (around 180 of them) were listed as cytomegalovirus-associated.

For this clone: Its specificity is unknown.

A multiplex PCR was run with 60 Vbeta primers and 13 Jbeta primers. TCRdb's table, derived via immunoSEQ multiplex PCR, lists solely in-frame clones and lacks some. The sample includes under 150,000 clones, roughly 72% of them seen just once. Sequencing input: PBMCs. This clonotype originated in a woman in her forties or fifties in good health and CMV-seronegative.

The CDR3 DNA is TGTGCCACCCAGGGACTAGCGGGCCTCGCCTACAATGAGCAGTTCTTC. Encoded protein: CATQGLAGLAYNEQFF. J is TRBJ2-1 and V is TRBV10-3, with 12 bases identical to TRBD2. The germline gives CDR1 ENHRY, CDR2 SYGVKD. J gave up 2 bases and V 10 bases, and 9 bases lay outside the gene matches. The CDR3 totals 16 residues.